One sample yielded the 27 T cell receptor beta chains listed below, sequenced in a study of cytomegalovirus exposure and HLA in healthy donors. PCR used 60 Vbeta primers and 13 Jbeta primers. Clones were read by immunoSEQ multiplex PCR, and TCRdb kept only the in-frame ones, dropping some. The sample has 130,000 or so clones, about 8.5% seen once. The specimen sequenced was PBMCs. These receptor sequences come from a man aged 40-50 years in good health and CMV-seronegative.

This clone was seen a few times. The chain employs TRBV28 and TRBJ1-1; a weak D match, TRBD1 (6 bases). CDR3 length equals 12 residues. In germline, CDR1 is MDHEN, CDR2 SYDVKM. Deletions cut 6 bases from V and 6 bases from J, with 11 bases between. The chain's CDR3 is CASSLTGSEAFF. The CDR3 DNA reads TGTGCCAGCAGCCTTACAGGGTCTGAAGCTTTCTTT.

This clone was recorded a few times. The chain carries TRBV28 and TRBJ2-7, with D maybe TRBD2 (6 bases). This CDR3 has 15 amino acids. The germline V and J ends were trimmed by 5 bases and 3 bases, with 17 bases remaining between them. Germline lookup yields CDR1 MDHEN and CDR2 SYDVKM. The CDR3 loop is CASSPTRTKYYEQYF. The CDR3, as DNA: TGTGCCAGCAGTCCCACCAGGACTAAGTACTACGAGCAGTACTTC.

V usage is TRBV7-9 and J usage is TRBJ2-1; 7 nucleotides align to TRBD1. After removal of 3 bases from V and 5 bases from J, the junction contained 10 bases not matched to a gene. The germline V gene encodes CDR1 SEHNR and CDR2 FQNEAQ (reference sequence). The CDR3 has 16 amino acids. The CDR3 nucleotides read TGTGCCAGCAGCTTTTTCCCGACAGGGACCCACAATGAGCAGTTCTTC. Its translation: CASSFFPTGTHNEQFF.

This clone turned up a few times. The CDR3 DNA reads TGTGCCAGCAGCTTGCGGGTTGGTAGCGGGGATATCGAGCAGTACTTC. Translation gives CASSLRVGSGDIEQYF. The gene calls are TRBV7-8 and TRBJ2-7; 8 bases map to TRBD2. This CDR3 contains 16 residues. Per germline, CDR1 SGHVS and CDR2 FQNEAQ. Germline trimming cut 3 bases from V and 6 bases from J; bases unmatched to any gene: 13.

The rearrangement joins TRBV19 to TRBJ2-1; TRBD1 might be the D (7 bases). V lost 1 base to trimming and J lost 7 bases, with 11 bases between them. CDR1 and CDR2 (germline): LNHDA, SQIVND (reference sequence). This CDR3 contains 14 residues. Written as DNA, the CDR3 is TGTGCCAGTAGTATAGGACAGGGAGGTAATGAGCAGTTCTTC. This encodes CASSIGQGGNEQFF.

V usage is TRBV7-9 and J usage is TRBJ2-5; TRBD1 agrees at 8 bases. V lost 3 bases and J lost 2; bases outside the gene matches: 2. This CDR3 comprises 14 residues. Germline V CDR1 and CDR2: SEHNR, FQNEAQ (reference sequence). CDR3 protein: CASSFRQGQETQYF. In DNA form, the CDR3 reads TGTGCCAGCAGCTTTCGACAGGGGCAAGAGACCCAGTACTTC.

The chain employs TRBV5-6 and TRBJ2-5; D unresolved. Looked up from germline, CDR1 is SGHDT and CDR2 is YYEEEE. V lost 0 bases and J 0 bases, leaving 12 bases between the germline ends. The length of the CDR3 is 16 residues. CDR3 bases: TGTGCCAGCAGCTTGGGGGCAGAGACGTACCAAGAGACCCAGTACTTC. This sequence encodes CASSLGAETYQETQYF.

This clone was seen only a few times. V usage is TRBV6-5 and J usage is TRBJ2-7, with D possibly being TRBD2 (5 bases). V was shortened by 5 bases and J by 6 bases, with 11 bases between the two germline ends. Per the germline V gene, CDR1 is MNHEY and CDR2 is SVGAGI. The CDR3 consists of 12 residues. CDR3 nucleotides: TGTGCCAGCAGTATTGGCGAGGGCGAGCAGTACTTC. Its protein is CASSIGEGEQYF.

This clone was picked up a small number of times. This sequence joins TRBV7-3 and TRBJ2-3; 7 bases are a match to TRBD2. Germline CDR1 is SGHTA and CDR2 is FQGTGA. Trimming at V came to 3 bases and at J to 4 bases, leaving 1 base not matched to a gene. The CDR3 sequence is 13 residues long. DNA for the CDR3: TGTGCCAGCAGCTTGGCGGGGGCAGATACGCAGTATTTT. This encodes CASSLAGADTQYF. Based on the CDR3 plus reference TRBV7-3 and TRBJ2-3, the full variable domain is GAGVSQTPSNKVTEKGKYVELRCDPISGHTALYWYRQSLGQGPEFLIYFQGTGAADDSGLPNDRFFAVRPEGSVSTLKIQRTERGDSAVYLCASSLAGADTQYFGPGTRLTVL.

V and J are TRBV7-2 and TRBJ1-6; no clear D. CDR1 and CDR2 from the germline V gene are SGHTA and FQGNSA. Trimming took off 5 bases at V and 9 bases at J, with 14 bases between the two ends. The CDR3 loop spans 14 amino acids. CDR3 nucleotide sequence: TGTGCCAGCAGCAAGGGTGGGGAGGGTTCACCCCTCCACTTT. The encoded protein is CASSKGGEGSPLHF.

In the case of this clone: The CDR3 carries no conserved terminal phenylalanine or tryptophan, so it likely arises from a read error. This chain uses TRBV30 with TRBJ1-1, with D perhaps matching TRBD1 (6 bases). The CDR3 covers 15 residues. Germline V CDR1 and CDR2: GTSNPN, SVGIG (reference sequence). V lost 6 bases to trimming and J lost 1 base, with 18 bases between them. The DNA of the CDR3 is TGTGCCTGTAACCCAGGACAGTCAGGGAACACTGAAGCTTTCGTT. Translation: CACNPGQSGNTEAFV.

V usage is TRBV2 and J usage is TRBJ2-5, with 7 bases fitting TRBD1. CDR1 and CDR2 (germline): SNHLY, FYNNEI. V shed 3 bases, J shed 1 base, and the junction held 5 bases outside the gene matches. The CDR3 is 15 amino acids. CDR3 nucleotides: TGTGCCAGCAGTGAGGTGGGACAGACCCAAGAGACCCAGTACTTC. Protein product: CASSEVGQTQETQYF. Full variable domain (rest looked up from reference TRBV2 and TRBJ2-5): EPEVTQTPSHQVTQMGQEVILRCVPISNHLYFYWYRQILGQKVEFLVSFYNNEISEKSEIFDDQFSVERPDGSNFTLKIRSTKLEDSAMYFCASSEVGQTQETQYFGPGTRLLVL.

The chain recombines TRBV4-1 with TRBJ2-2; 9 positions match TRBD2. The CDR3 totals 15 residues. V gave up 4 bases and J gave up 7 bases; unmatched junction bases: 7. Germline V gene sequence: CDR1 MGHRA, CDR2 YSYEKL. The CDR3 loop reads CASSLAGGRIGELFF. The DNA for the CDR3 is TGCGCCAGCAGCCTTGCGGGGGGGAGGATCGGGGAGCTGTTTTTT.

This clone was detected only a few times. The chain combines TRBV19 with TRBJ1-6; possibly TRBD1 for D (6 bases). Germline V lookup: CDR1 LNHDA, CDR2 SQIVND (reference sequence). This CDR3 is 16 amino acids long. The V end was cut by 3 bases, the J end by 0 bases, with 9 bases between. The CDR3 is CASSIGQSSYNSPLHF. The CDR3 DNA reads as TGTGCCAGTAGTATCGGACAGAGCTCCTATAATTCACCCCTCCACTTT.

This clone was counted between two and nine times. The chain joins TRBV13 to TRBJ2-3; 14 positions match TRBD2. V was pared by 2 bases and J by 4 bases, with 8 bases of the junction left unmatched. The CDR3 has 18 residues. Germline V gives CDR1 PRHDT, CDR2 FYEKMQ (reference sequence). CDR3: CASSLRLAGGPGADTQYF. The CDR3 nucleotides are TGTGCCAGCAGCTTAAGACTAGCGGGGGGGCCGGGTGCAGATACGCAGTATTTT. The full variable domain, with the rest looked up from reference TRBV13 and TRBJ2-3, is AAGVIQSPRHLIKEKRETATLKCYPIPRHDTVYWYQQGPGQDPQFLISFYEKMQSDKGSIPDRFSAQQFSDYHSELNMSSLELGDSALYFCASSLRLAGGPGADTQYFGPGTRLTVL.

This clone turned up a few times. The V gene is TRBV19, the J gene TRBJ1-1; TRBD1 agrees at 10 bases. Germline assignment: CDR1 LNHDA and CDR2 SQIVND (reference sequence). The V gene end was trimmed by 0 bases and the J gene end by 4 bases; junction bases not matched to a gene: 5. The CDR3 has 16 amino acids. CDR3 amino acids: CASSIDFGTGATEAFF. The CDR3 DNA reads TGTGCCAGTAGTATAGATTTCGGGACAGGGGCCACTGAAGCTTTCTTT.

This clone occurred a few times. The chain employs TRBV4-1 and TRBJ2-7, with 9 bases aligning to TRBD1. Germline V gene sequence: CDR1 MGHRA, CDR2 YSYEKL. V was pared by 4 bases and J by 0 bases, with 4 bases of the junction left unmatched. The CDR3 contains 15 residues. CDR3 bases: TGCGCCAGCAGCCCCGGGACAGGGAGCTCCTACGAGCAGTACTTC. Translation gives CASSPGTGSSYEQYF.

This clone was counted a few times. Likely a read error: the CDR3 ends without its conserved phenylalanine or tryptophan. V usage is TRBV2 and J usage is TRBJ2-2; no definite D call. V was cut by 3 bases and J by 2 bases, with 13 bases left in between. In germline, CDR1 is SNHLY, CDR2 FYNNEI. The length of the CDR3 is 16 residues. Here the CDR3 reads CASSDFAATNTGELFV. The CDR3, as DNA: TGTGCCAGCAGTGACTTCGCAGCGACTAACACCGGGGAGCTGTTTGTT.

This clone was picked up a small number of times. This sequence joins TRBV5-1 and TRBJ2-1; 9 nucleotides agree with TRBD2. Germline CDR1 is SGHRS and CDR2 is YFSETQ. The junction had 9 bases not matched to a gene; V was cut back by 1 base and J by 7 bases. CDR3 length: 16 residues. CDR3 region: CASSLLGRGGENEQFF. CDR3 sequence (DNA): TGCGCCAGCAGCTTGCTTGGGCGGGGGGGAGAGAATGAGCAGTTCTTC.

The genes are TRBV7-3 and TRBJ2-1; 13 nucleotides align to TRBD2. The CDR3 sequence is 15 residues long. The trim removed 5 bases at V and 7 bases at J, leaving 5 bases unmatched. The V gene's germline CDR1 is SGHTA and CDR2 FQGTGA. DNA for the CDR3: TGTGCCAGCAGCCCGGGACTAGCGGGGCGGAATGAGCAGTTCTTC. This gives the protein CASSPGLAGRNEQFF.

This rearrangement joins TRBV4-3 to TRBJ2-2; TRBD1 is a possible D gene (5 bases). Germline V CDR1 and CDR2: LGHNA, YSLEER. Deletions cut 1 base from V and 1 base from J, with 10 bases between. The CDR3 has 16 residues. The CDR3 bases are TGCGCCAGCAGCCAAGTGGGGCAGGGGAACACCGGGGAGCTGTTTTTT. This gives the protein CASSQVGQGNTGELFF.

Here the CDR3 DNA reads TGTGCCAGCAGAGGGGATTGGACAGGGATAAACATTCAGTACTTC. Translated: CASRGDWTGINIQYF. The chain links TRBV2 to TRBJ2-4; 8 bases map to TRBD1. This CDR3 has 15 amino acids. CDR1 is SNHLY, CDR2 FYNNEI, per germline. The junction had 10 bases not matched to a gene; V was cut back by 6 bases and J by 6 bases.

V usage is TRBV9 and J usage is TRBJ1-2; D gene uncertain. Germline V gene data show CDR1 as SGDLS and CDR2 as YYNGEE. This CDR3 comprises 16 residues. Trimming took 0 bases from V and 2 from J, leaving 14 bases between them. The CDR3 here is CASSVDLVGRNYGYTF. The CDR3 region has the DNA TGTGCCAGCAGCGTAGATCTAGTAGGCCGGAACTATGGCTACACCTTC.

This clone was observed a handful of times. V and J are TRBV15 and TRBJ2-7; 10 nucleotides align to TRBD2. With V trimmed by 1 base and J by 4 bases, 4 bases remained unmatched. The CDR3 runs to 15 residues. CDR1 and CDR2 (germline): LNHNV, YYDKDF (reference sequence). The CDR3 is CATSRVLAGNYEQYF. The CDR3 DNA reads TGTGCCACCAGCAGAGTACTAGCGGGGAATTACGAGCAGTACTTC.

This clone was picked up a small number of times. This chain uses TRBV2 with TRBJ2-1; TRBD2 agrees at 10 bases. CDR3 size: 14 residues. After removal of 3 bases from V and 7 bases from J, the junction contained 3 bases not matched to a gene. The germline CDR1 and CDR2 sequences are SNHLY and FYNNEI. The CDR3 nucleotides read TGTGCCAGCAGTGACAGCGGGGGGGCTAATGAGCAGTTCTTC. Translated, it gives CASSDSGGANEQFF.

This clone was recorded a few times. This sequence joins TRBV4-1 and TRBJ2-3; D is ambiguous. Germline V lookup: CDR1 MGHRA, CDR2 YSYEKL. The CDR3 is 15 amino acids. Trimming removed 1 base from V and 3 bases from J, with 11 bases in between. CDR3 coding DNA: TGCGCCAGCAGCCAAGTGCACAGCCCTACAGATACGCAGTATTTT. Its translation: CASSQVHSPTDTQYF.

This clone was detected only a few times. The J gene is TRBJ1-5, the V gene TRBV10-3; maybe TRBD1 (6 bases). Per germline, CDR1 ENHRY and CDR2 SYGVKD. V was trimmed by 8 bases and J by 1 base, leaving 9 bases between them. The CDR3 covers 13 residues. The CDR3, as DNA: TGTGCCATCTCAGGGGAGAGCAATCAGCCCCAGCATTTT. It encodes CAISGESNQPQHF.